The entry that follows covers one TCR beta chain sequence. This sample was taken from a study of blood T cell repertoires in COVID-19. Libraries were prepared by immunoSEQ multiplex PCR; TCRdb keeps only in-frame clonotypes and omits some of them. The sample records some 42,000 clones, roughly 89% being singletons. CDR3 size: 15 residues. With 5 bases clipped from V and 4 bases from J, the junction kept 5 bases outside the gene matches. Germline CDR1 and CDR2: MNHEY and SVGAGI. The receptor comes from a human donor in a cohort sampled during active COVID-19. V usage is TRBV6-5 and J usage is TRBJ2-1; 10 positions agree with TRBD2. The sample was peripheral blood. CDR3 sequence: CASSTLAGGYNEQFF. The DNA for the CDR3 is TGTGCCAGCAGTACCTTAGCGGGGGGTTACAATGAGCAGTTCTTC.